This T cell receptor beta chain was documented in a study of cytomegalovirus exposure and HLA in healthy donors. As for this clone: Its specificity is not known.

PCR primers comprised 60 Vbeta and 13 Jbeta primers. Only in-frame clones appear in the TCRdb table, and some are missing; sequencing was by immunoSEQ multiplex PCR. This sample has about 120,000 clones; about 80% occur once, and the top ten carry 2.5% to 3%. General study points: Later analysis suggested links between common viral pathogens and several top significant clusters. A later analysis associated some 16,000 TCR beta sequences with HLA alleles at a 0.05 false discovery rate.

This CDR3 contains 13 residues. V shed 6 bases and J shed 2 bases, with 10 bases lying between them. From germline, CDR1 is SGHTA and CDR2 FQGNSA. The sequencing sample was made of PBMCs. The V and J genes are TRBV7-2 and TRBJ2-5, with D unclear. This sequence was found in a woman in her sixties or seventies in good health and CMV-seropositive. The CDR3 is CASSTRGQETQYF. DNA for the CDR3: TGTGCCAGCAGTACCCGAGGTCAAGAGACCCAGTACTTC.